The clone carrying this TCR beta chain was observed a few times. The target antigen is unknown. The sample comes from a study of T-cell memory formation after mild COVID-19. Turning to the study itself: TCR clusters were mostly confined to one donor each. Regarding the study as a whole: Contracting clones from day 15 to 85 showed balanced CD4/CD8; later expanders favored CD4+.

TCRdb called the 5' RACE reads again in MiXCR, with one record for every CDR3 protein. Altogether around 320,000 distinct CDR3 sequences are present, around 19% being singletons, with the ten largest covering roughly 20%. Germline CDR1 is DFQATT and CDR2 is SNEGSKA (reference sequence). The CDR3 consists of 17 residues. Trimming took 1 base from V and 5 from J; bases not matched to a gene: 10. The sequence was obtained from a young man who had mild COVID-19 (a few samples of this study predate the infection). Cell type and time point are not known. Material for sequencing was PBMCs or a T cell subset sorted from them (not recorded which). V usage is TRBV20-1 and J usage is TRBJ2-3, with 12 bases aligning to TRBD2. CDR3 in DNA: TGCAGTGCTAGAGTTGTGGCTAGCGGGGGGGCCGGAGATACGCAGTATTTT. It encodes CSARVVASGGAGDTQYF.